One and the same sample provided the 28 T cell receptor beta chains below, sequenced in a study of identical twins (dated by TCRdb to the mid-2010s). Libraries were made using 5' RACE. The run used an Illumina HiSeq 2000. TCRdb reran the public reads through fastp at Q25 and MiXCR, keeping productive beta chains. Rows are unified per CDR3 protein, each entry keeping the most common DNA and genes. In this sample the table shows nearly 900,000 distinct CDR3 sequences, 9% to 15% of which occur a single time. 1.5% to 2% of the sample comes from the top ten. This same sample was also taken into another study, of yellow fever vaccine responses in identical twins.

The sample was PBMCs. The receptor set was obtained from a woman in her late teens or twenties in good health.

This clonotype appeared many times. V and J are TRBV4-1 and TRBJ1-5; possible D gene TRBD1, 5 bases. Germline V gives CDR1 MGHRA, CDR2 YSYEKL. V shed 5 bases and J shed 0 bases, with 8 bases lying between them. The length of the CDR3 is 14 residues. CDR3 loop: CASSWGGSNQPQHF. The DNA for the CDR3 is TGCGCCAGCAGCTGGGGGGGTAGCAATCAGCCCCAGCATTTT.

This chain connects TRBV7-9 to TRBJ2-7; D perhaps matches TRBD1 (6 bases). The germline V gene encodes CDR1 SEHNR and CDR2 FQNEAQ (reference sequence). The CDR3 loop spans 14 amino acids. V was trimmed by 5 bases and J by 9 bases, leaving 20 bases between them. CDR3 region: CASSIGGQSIGQYV. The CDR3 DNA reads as TGTGCCAGCAGCATAGGCGGACAGAGTATCGGGCAGTACGTC.

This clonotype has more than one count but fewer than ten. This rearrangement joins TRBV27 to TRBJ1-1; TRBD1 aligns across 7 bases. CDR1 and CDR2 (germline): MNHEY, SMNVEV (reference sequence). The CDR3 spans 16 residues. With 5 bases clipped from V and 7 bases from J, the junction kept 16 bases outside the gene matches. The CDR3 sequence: CASSLGTEVRISEAFF. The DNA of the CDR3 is TGTGCCAGCAGTCTCGGGACAGAGGTTCGAATAAGTGAAGCTTTCTTT.

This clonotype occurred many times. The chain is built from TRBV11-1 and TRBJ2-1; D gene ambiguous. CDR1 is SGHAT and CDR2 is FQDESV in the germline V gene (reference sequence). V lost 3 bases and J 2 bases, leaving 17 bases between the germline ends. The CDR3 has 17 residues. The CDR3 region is CASSLDDSAYTYNEQFF. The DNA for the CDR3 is TGTGCCAGCAGCTTGGATGACTCAGCTTACACCTACAATGAGCAGTTCTTC. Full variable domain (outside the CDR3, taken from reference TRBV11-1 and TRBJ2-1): EAEVAQSPRYKITEKSQAVAFWCDPISGHATLYWYRQILGQGPELLVQFQDESVVDDSQLPKDRFSAERLKGVDSTLKIQPAELGDSAMYLCASSLDDSAYTYNEQFFGPGTRLTVL.

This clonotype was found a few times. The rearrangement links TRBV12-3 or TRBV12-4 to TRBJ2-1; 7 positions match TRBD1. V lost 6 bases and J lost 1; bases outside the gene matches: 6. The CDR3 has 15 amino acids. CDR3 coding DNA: TGTGCCAGCAGACCGGGACAGATTTCCTACAATGAGCAGTTCTTC. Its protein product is CASRPGQISYNEQFF.

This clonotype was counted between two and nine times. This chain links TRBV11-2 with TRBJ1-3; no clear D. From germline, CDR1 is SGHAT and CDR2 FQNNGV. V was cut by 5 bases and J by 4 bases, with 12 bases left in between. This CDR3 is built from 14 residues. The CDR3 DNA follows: TGTGCCAGCAGCCCGTCGGACGCGGGAAACACCATATATTTT. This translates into CASSPSDAGNTIYF.

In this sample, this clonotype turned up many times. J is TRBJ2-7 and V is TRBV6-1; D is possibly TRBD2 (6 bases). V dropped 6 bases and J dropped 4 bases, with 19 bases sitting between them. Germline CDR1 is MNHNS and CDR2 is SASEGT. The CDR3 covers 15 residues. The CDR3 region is CASSFTTAGPYEQYV. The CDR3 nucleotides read TGTGCCAGCAGCTTTACCACAGCGGGCCCTTACGAGCAGTACGTC.

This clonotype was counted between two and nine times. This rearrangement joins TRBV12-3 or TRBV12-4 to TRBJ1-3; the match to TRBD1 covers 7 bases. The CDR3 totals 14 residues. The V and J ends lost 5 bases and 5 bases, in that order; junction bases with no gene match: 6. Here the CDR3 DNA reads TGTGCCAGCAGTGCCACAGGGGTTCGAAACACCATATATTTT. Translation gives CASSATGVRNTIYF.

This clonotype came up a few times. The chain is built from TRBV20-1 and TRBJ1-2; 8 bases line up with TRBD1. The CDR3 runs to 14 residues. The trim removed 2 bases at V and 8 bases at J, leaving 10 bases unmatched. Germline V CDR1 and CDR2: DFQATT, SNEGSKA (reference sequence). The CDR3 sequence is CSARPLTGVLGYTF. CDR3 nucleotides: TGCAGTGCTAGACCCTTGACAGGGGTATTAGGCTACACCTTC.

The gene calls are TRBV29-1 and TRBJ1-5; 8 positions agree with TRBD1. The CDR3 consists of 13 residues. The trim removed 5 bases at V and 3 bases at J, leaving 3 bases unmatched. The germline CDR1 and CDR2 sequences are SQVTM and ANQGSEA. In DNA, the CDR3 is TGCAGCGTTTCAGGGGGCCTCAATCAGCCCCAGCATTTT. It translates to CSVSGGLNQPQHF.

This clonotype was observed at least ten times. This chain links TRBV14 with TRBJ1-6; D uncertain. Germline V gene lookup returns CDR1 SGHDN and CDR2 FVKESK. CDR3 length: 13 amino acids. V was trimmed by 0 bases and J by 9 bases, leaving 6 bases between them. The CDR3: CASSQDLGSPLHF. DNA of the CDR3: TGTGCCAGCAGCCAAGATCTTGGTTCACCCCTCCACTTT.

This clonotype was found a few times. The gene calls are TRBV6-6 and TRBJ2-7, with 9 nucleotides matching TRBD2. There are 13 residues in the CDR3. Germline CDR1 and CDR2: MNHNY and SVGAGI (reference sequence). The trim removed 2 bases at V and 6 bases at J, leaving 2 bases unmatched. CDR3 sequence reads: CASSYISGSEQYV. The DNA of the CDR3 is TGTGCCAGCAGTTACATTAGCGGGAGCGAGCAGTACGTC.

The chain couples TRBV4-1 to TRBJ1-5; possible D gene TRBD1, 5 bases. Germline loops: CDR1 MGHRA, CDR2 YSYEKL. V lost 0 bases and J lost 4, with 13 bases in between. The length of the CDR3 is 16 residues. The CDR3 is CASSQDLGPSNQPQHF. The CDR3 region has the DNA TGCGCCAGCAGCCAAGATCTGGGGCCGTCTAATCAGCCCCAGCATTTT.

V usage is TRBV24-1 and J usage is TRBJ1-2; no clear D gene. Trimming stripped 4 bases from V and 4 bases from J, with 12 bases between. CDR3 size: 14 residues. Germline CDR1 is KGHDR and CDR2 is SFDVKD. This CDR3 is CATSDPTRVYGYTF. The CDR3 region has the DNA TGTGCCACCAGTGACCCGACGAGGGTCTATGGCTACACCTTC.

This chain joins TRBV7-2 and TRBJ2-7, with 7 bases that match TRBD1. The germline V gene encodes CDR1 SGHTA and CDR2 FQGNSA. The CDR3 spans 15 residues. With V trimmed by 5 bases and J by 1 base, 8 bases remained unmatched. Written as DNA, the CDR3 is TGTGCCAGCAGCCCGACGGACAGGTTGTCCTACGAGCAGTACTTC. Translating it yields CASSPTDRLSYEQYF.

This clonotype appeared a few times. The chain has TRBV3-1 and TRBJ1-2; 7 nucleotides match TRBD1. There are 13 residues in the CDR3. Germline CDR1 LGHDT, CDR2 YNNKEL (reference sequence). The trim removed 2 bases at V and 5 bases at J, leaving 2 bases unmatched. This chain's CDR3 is CASSQSGGYGYTF. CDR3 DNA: TGTGCCAGCAGCCAATCAGGGGGGTATGGCTACACCTTC.

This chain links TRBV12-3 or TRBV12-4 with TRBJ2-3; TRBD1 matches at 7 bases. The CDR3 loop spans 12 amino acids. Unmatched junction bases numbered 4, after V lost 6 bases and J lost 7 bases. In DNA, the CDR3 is TGTGCCAGCAGAGACAGGGTCCATACGCAGTATTTT. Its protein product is CASRDRVHTQYF.

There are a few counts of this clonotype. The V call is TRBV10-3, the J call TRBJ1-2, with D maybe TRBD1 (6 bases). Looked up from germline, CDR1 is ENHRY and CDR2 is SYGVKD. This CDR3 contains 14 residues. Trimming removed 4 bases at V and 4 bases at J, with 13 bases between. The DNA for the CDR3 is TGTGCCATCAGTGTGAGGACAGACACCTATGGCTACACCTTC. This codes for CAISVRTDTYGYTF.

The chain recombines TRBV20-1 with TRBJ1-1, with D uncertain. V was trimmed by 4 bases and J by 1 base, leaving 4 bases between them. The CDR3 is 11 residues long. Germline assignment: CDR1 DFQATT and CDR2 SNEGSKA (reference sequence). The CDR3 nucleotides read TGCAGTGCTACGCCGAACACTGAAGCTTTCTTT. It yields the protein CSATPNTEAFF.

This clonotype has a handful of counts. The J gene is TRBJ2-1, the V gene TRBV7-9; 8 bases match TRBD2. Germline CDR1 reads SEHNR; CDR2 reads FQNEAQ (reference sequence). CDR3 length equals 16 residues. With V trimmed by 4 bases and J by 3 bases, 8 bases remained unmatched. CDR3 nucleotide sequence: TGTGCCAGCAGCTCCCAGGGAGCGGGAGACTACAATGAGCAGTTCTTC. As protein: CASSSQGAGDYNEQFF.

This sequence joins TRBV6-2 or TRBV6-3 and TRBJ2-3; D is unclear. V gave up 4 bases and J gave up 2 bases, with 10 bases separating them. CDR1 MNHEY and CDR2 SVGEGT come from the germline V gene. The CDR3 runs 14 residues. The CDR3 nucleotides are TGTGCCAGCAGTTCGATCCGGGCCACAGATACGCAGTATTTT. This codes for CASSSIRATDTQYF.

CDR3 residues: CASSVDGTQETQYF. CDR3 in DNA: TGTGCCAGCTCAGTGGACGGGACCCAAGAGACCCAGTACTTC. This chain connects TRBV18 to TRBJ2-5; either TRBD1 or TRBD2 may supply D (5 bases each). Looked up from germline, CDR1 is KGHSH and CDR2 is LQKENI. The V end lost 5 bases, the J end lost 1 base, and 11 bases lay between the germline ends. This CDR3 is 14 amino acids long.

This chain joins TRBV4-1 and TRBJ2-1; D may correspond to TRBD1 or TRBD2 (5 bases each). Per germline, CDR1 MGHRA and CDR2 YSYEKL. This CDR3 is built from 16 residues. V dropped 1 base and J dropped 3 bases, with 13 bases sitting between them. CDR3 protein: CASSQALGTVYNEQFF. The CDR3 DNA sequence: TGCGCCAGCAGCCAAGCCTTGGGGACCGTCTACAATGAGCAGTTCTTC.

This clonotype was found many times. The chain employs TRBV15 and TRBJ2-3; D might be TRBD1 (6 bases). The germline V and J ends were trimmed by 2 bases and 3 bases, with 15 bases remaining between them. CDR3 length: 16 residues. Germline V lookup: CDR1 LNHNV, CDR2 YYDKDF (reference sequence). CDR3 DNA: TGTGCCACCAGCAGATCCGGGACACTACCTACAGATACGCAGTATTTT. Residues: CATSRSGTLPTDTQYF.

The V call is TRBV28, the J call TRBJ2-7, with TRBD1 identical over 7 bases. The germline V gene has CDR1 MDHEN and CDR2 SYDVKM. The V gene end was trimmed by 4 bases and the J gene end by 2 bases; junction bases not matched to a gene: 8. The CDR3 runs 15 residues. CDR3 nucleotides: TGTGCCAGCAGTTCAGTCAGGGGGTTCCCCTACGAGCAGTACGTC. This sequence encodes CASSSVRGFPYEQYV.

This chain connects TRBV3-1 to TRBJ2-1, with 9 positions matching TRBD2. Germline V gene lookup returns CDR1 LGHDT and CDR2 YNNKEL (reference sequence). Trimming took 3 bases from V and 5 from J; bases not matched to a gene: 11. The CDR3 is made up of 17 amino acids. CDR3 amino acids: CASSQSSTSGSNNEQFF. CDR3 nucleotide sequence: TGTGCCAGCAGCCAGTCATCAACTAGCGGGTCTAACAATGAGCAGTTCTTC.

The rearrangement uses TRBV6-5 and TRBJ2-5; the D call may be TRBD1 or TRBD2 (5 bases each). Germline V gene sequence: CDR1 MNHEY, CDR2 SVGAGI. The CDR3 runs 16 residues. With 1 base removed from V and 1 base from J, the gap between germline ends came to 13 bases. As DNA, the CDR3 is TGTGCCAGCAGTTACTGGGCCCCTGGGGGCCAAGAGACCCAGTACTTC. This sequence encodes CASSYWAPGGQETQYF.

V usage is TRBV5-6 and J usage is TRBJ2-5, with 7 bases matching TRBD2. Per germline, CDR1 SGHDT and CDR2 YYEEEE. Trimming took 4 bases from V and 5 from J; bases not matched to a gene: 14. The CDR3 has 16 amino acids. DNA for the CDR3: TGTGCCAGCAGCCGGGGGGATCTTAAAAGGGTGGAGACCCAGTACTTC. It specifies CASSRGDLKRVETQYF.